This entry concerns a single T cell receptor beta chain. Original analysis: Reference gene primer amplification yielded estimated nucleated cell counts. The assay was immunoSEQ multiplex PCR, and TCRdb's table has in-frame clones only and misses some. The V and J calls and clone size come from that table; D and trimming were worked out from the DNA. Among tens of thousands of clones, around 90% were seen once, and the ten largest hold 3% to 3.5%. The sample comes from a study of blood T cell repertoires in COVID-19. Across the whole study: Samples came from the United States, Italy and Spain, spanning acute and convalescent COVID-19. T cells, B-cell-depleted T cells, or PBMCs provided the cDNA or gDNA that served as material.

This receptor was obtained from a man in his forties or fifties with active COVID-19. Sequencing used peripheral blood.

The CDR3 loop reads CASSEVGQGANEQFF. As DNA, the CDR3 is TGTGCCAGCAGTGAAGTGGGCCAGGGGGCCAATGAGCAGTTCTTC. V is TRBV6-1 and J is TRBJ2-1; the match to TRBD1 covers 8 bases. Germline V CDR1 and CDR2: MNHNS, SASEGT. The V gene end was trimmed by 1 base and the J gene end by 6 bases; junction bases not matched to a gene: 5. The CDR3 runs to 15 residues.